This passage covers 21 T cell receptor beta chains from one sample sequenced in a study of preoperative IRX-2 immunotherapy in early breast cancer. Profiling relied on immunoSEQ multiplex PCR, and the TCRdb table lists in-frame clones only, not all of them. This table holds 3,000 to 3,500 clones, roughly 75% found once. Treatment described: preoperative locoregional IRX-2 cytokine immunotherapy. The sample here was tumor tissue, taken after IRX-2 immunotherapy. Receptors originate from a human donor with breast cancer.

The V and J genes are TRBV6-8 and TRBJ1-1; TRBD1 aligns across 7 bases. In germline, CDR1 is MNHGY, CDR2 SAAAGT. Unmatched junction bases numbered 13, after V lost 8 bases and J lost 1 base. The CDR3 sequence is 16 residues long. CDR3 sequence reads: CASGRRDSSKNTEAFF. CDR3 bases: TGTGCCAGCGGAAGACGGGACAGCTCCAAGAACACTGAAGCTTTCTTT.

The chain is built from TRBV1 and TRBJ1-2; the table's TRBD1 call for D was not verified on the DNA. TRBV1 is labeled a pseudogene. The length of the CDR3 is 15 residues. CDR3 DNA sequence: TGCGCCAGCAGCCAAGAGCTGGGCCGCCCCTATGGCTACACCTTC. Protein: CASSQELGRPYGYTF.

The chain is built from TRBV7-1 and TRBJ1-2; 9 bases are shared with TRBD1. TRBV7-1 is filed as an ORF, its function uncertain. The V segment lost 5 bases and the J segment 10 bases; nucleotides outside the gene matches: 11. This CDR3 spans 14 amino acids. This CDR3 reads CASSATPGQGPYTF. CDR3 sequence (DNA): TGTGCCAGCAGCGCAACCCCGGGACAGGGACCCTACACCTTC.

The chain carries TRBV15 and TRBJ1-2, with D uncertain. Trimming left V 0 bases short and J 4 bases short, with 9 bases between. CDR3 length equals 14 residues. Germline V CDR1 and CDR2: LNHNV, YYDKDF (reference sequence). The CDR3 sequence: CATSRDLRAYGYTF. The CDR3 region has the DNA TGTGCCACCAGCAGAGATCTGAGGGCCTATGGCTACACCTTC.

The chain combines TRBV19 with TRBJ2-3; TRBD2 matches 8 bases. The CDR3 loop spans 16 amino acids. V was clipped by 3 bases and J by 5 bases; unmatched bases: 10. CDR1 is LNHDA, CDR2 SQIVND, per germline (reference sequence). Written as DNA, the CDR3 is TGTGCCAGTAGTATCCCCGCTAGCGGGTTGGGAGATACGCAGTATTTT. Translation gives CASSIPASGLGDTQYF.

J is TRBJ2-2 and V is TRBV6-8, with TRBD1 identical over 9 bases. Germline CDR1 MNHGY, CDR2 SAAAGT. The length of the CDR3 is 17 residues. V was pared by 5 bases and J by 4 bases, with 11 bases of the junction left unmatched. In nucleotides, the CDR3 is TGTGCCAGCAGTCAGAACTTACAGGGGGCGGGCACCGGGGAGCTGTTTTTT. It is translated as CASSQNLQGAGTGELFF.

The gene calls are TRBV15 and TRBJ2-1, with 10 bases fitting TRBD2. V was pared by 0 bases and J by 3 bases, with 2 bases of the junction left unmatched. CDR1 is LNHNV and CDR2 is YYDKDF in the germline V gene (reference sequence). This CDR3 has 16 residues. CDR3 in amino acids: CATSRDKREGYNEQFF. In DNA, the CDR3 is TGTGCCACCAGCAGAGATAAGCGGGAGGGCTACAATGAGCAGTTCTTC.

V usage is TRBV30 and J usage is TRBJ2-1; no clear D gene. The V end was cut by 2 bases, the J end by 7 bases, with 6 bases between. The germline gives CDR1 GTSNPN, CDR2 SVGIG (reference sequence). This CDR3 is 11 amino acids long. CDR3 region: CAWSHFNEQFF. The CDR3 nucleotides read TGTGCCTGGAGTCACTTTAATGAGCAGTTCTTC.

V gene TRBV29-1 combines with J gene TRBJ2-1, with 9 bases that match TRBD2. V shed 4 bases and J 7 bases; nucleotides not matched to a gene: 14. CDR1 and CDR2 from the germline V gene are SQVTM and ANQGSEA. The CDR3 is made up of 16 amino acids. The CDR3 loop is CSVGVASGDPRNEQFF. The CDR3 DNA sequence: TGCAGCGTTGGTGTCGCTAGCGGGGACCCCAGGAATGAGCAGTTCTTC.

The chain employs TRBV19 and TRBJ1-3, with D perhaps matching TRBD1 (6 bases). CDR1 is LNHDA and CDR2 is SQIVND in the germline V gene (reference sequence). Trimming took 3 bases from V and 2 from J, leaving 8 bases between them. The CDR3 length is 14 residues. CDR3 in DNA: TGTGCCAGTAGTATTCCAGGGGCTGGAAACACCATATATTTT. The encoded protein is CASSIPGAGNTIYF.

The gene calls are TRBV11-3 and TRBJ2-2; 14 bases are a match to TRBD2. Germline CDR1 is SGHNT and CDR2 is YENEEA. Germline trimming cut 5 bases from V and 4 bases from J; bases unmatched to any gene: 6. This CDR3 region has 17 residues. CDR3 residues: CASSPRLAGGSTGELFF. The CDR3 DNA is TGTGCCAGCAGCCCGAGACTAGCGGGAGGGAGCACCGGGGAGCTGTTTTTT.

This chain uses TRBV28 with TRBJ2-5; possible D gene TRBD1, 6 bases. Germline V gives CDR1 MDHEN, CDR2 SYDVKM. CDR3 length: 15 amino acids. V lost 8 bases to trimming and J lost 2 bases, with 18 bases between them. The CDR3 here is CASLPNHRVQETQYF. The CDR3, as DNA: TGTGCCAGCCTACCCAACCACAGGGTACAAGAGACCCAGTACTTC.

The gene calls are TRBV11-3 and TRBJ1-5, with a tentative D call TRBD1 (6 bases). The CDR3 spans 15 residues. With 5 bases removed from V and 0 bases from J, the gap between germline ends came to 11 bases. Per germline, CDR1 SGHNT and CDR2 YENEEA. As DNA, the CDR3 is TGTGCCAGCAGCCTGGACAGTTATAGCAATCAGCCCCAGCATTTT. It codes for CASSLDSYSNQPQHF.

The V gene is TRBV10-2, the J gene TRBJ1-3; D ambiguous. Trimming pared 8 bases from V and 0 bases from J, leaving 8 bases between. Germline V CDR1 and CDR2: WSHSY, SAAADI. CDR3 length: 13 residues. The CDR3 reads CASRSHSGNTIYF. As DNA, the CDR3 is TGCGCCAGCCGGTCCCACTCTGGAAACACCATATATTTT.

In this sample, this clone turned up once. The chain has TRBV7-6 and TRBJ2-1; 12 bases are shared with TRBD1. Germline CDR1 reads SGHVS; CDR2 reads FNYEAQ. The CDR3 covers 16 residues. V lost 5 bases to trimming and J lost 8 bases; unmatched junction nucleotides: 10. Written as DNA, the CDR3 is TGTGCCAGCAGCCCCGCGCCGGGACAGGGGGCCGATGAGCAGTTCTTC. This encodes CASSPAPGQGADEQFF.

This chain joins TRBV29-1 and TRBJ2-2, with a weak D call TRBD1 (6 bases). Germline V CDR1 and CDR2: SQVTM, ANQGSEA. This CDR3 spans 14 amino acids. V was shortened by 4 bases and J by 2 bases, with 11 bases between the two germline ends. The CDR3 nucleotides are TGCAGCGTTGGCGACAGGAGTAACACCGGGGAGCTGTTTTTT. This codes for CSVGDRSNTGELFF.

CDR3 DNA: TGTGCCAGTAGTGGGGCGAGTGAAGATACGCAGTATTTT. Translating gives CASSGASEDTQYF. This sequence joins TRBV19 and TRBJ2-3; D is perhaps TRBD1 (5 bases). Germline CDR1 reads LNHDA; CDR2 reads SQIVND (reference sequence). V was cut by 5 bases and J by 5 bases, with 11 bases left in between. This CDR3 has 13 residues.

Note on this clone: One junction end disagrees with the germline gene, perhaps due to a read error. The J gene is TRBJ2-3, the V gene TRBV15, with D perhaps TRBD2 (7 bases). The CDR3 runs 15 residues. CDR1 and CDR2 (germline): LNHNV, YYDKDF (reference sequence). CDR3 coding DNA: TGTGCCAGCAGCTTGAGGGGGAGGGCAACAGATACGCAGTATTTT. Amino acids: CASSLRGRATDTQYF.

The chain joins TRBV28 to TRBJ1-4; TRBD1 might be the D (6 bases). The V gene lost 3 bases and the J gene lost 4 bases, with 15 bases spanning the gap. CDR3 size: 16 residues. Germline values: CDR1 MDHEN, CDR2 SYDVKM. The CDR3 DNA is TGTGCCAGCAGTTTGCTAGACAGGTCCATTAATGAAAAACTGTTTTTT. Its protein is CASSLLDRSINEKLFF. Full variable domain (missing parts from reference TRBV28 and TRBJ1-4): DVKVTQSSRYLVKRTGEKVFLECVQDMDHENMFWYRQDPGLGLRLIYFSYDVKMKEKGDIPEGYSVSREKKERFSLILESASTNQTSMYLCASSLLDRSINEKLFFGSGTQLSVL.

CDR3 amino acids: CASSISGRNGELFF. In nucleotides, the CDR3 is TGTGCCAGCAGCATTAGCGGGAGGAACGGGGAGCTGTTTTTT. The chain couples TRBV11-3 to TRBJ2-2, with 10 positions matching TRBD2. V was pared by 5 bases and J by 7 bases, with 4 bases of the junction left unmatched. CDR3 length: 14 amino acids. The V gene's germline CDR1 is SGHNT and CDR2 YENEEA.

The rearrangement joins TRBV5-1 to TRBJ1-4; no clear D gene. Trimming removed 2 bases from V and 0 bases from J, with 14 bases in between. Per germline, CDR1 SGHRS and CDR2 YFSETQ. This CDR3 spans 17 amino acids. As DNA, the CDR3 is TGCGCCAGCAGCTTTTTAGGTAGGGCTGCAACTAATGAAAAACTGTTTTTT. Amino acid sequence: CASSFLGRAATNEKLFF.